Listed below are T cell receptor beta chains from one sample, sequenced in a study of cytomegalovirus exposure and HLA in healthy donors. TCRdb's copy holds only in-frame clones and misses some; the assay was immunoSEQ multiplex PCR. The table shows about 210,000 clones, with under 85% occurring only once. Sequencing input: PBMCs. These receptors all come from a woman between 50 and 59 years old in good health and CMV-seropositive. Each CDR3 is given with its conserved first and last residue. The order of the fields is J gene, V gene, CDR3 length, D gene, clone size, CDR3 protein, CDR3 DNA. A D gene is named only where the DNA matches it firmly. Size values are once, few and many counts, or a class for expanded clones, and some rows have none.

>TRBJ2-1|TRBV6-1|13|TRBD2|.
CATRASGVDEQFF
TGTGCCACGCGGGCTAGCGGGGTCGATGAGCAGTTCTTC
>TRBJ2-7|TRBV7-2|11|.|.
CASSPYSEQYF
TGTGCCAGCAGCCCTTACTCCGAGCAGTACTTC
>TRBJ2-2|TRBV2|14|TRBD2|.
CASKWRGDTGELFF
TGTGCCAGCAAATGGCGGGGGGATACCGGGGAGCTGTTTTTT
>TRBJ1-1|TRBV30|13|.|.
CAWSTGYWTEAFF
TGTGCCTGGTCCACAGGGTACTGGACTGAAGCTTTCTTT
>TRBJ2-1|TRBV5-1|16|TRBD2|.
CASSLDGGGSYNEQFF
TGCGCCAGCAGCTTGGACGGGGGGGGCTCCTACAATGAGCAGTTCTTC
>TRBJ1-1|TRBV5-6|17|TRBD1|once
CASSATSSGGPRTEAFF
TGTGCCAGCAGCGCTACCTCCTCAGGGGGCCCGAGGACTGAAGCTTTCTTT
>TRBJ1-5|TRBV4-1|14|TRBD1|few
CASSQGTGNQPQHF
TGCGCCAGCAGCCAAGGGACAGGGAATCAGCCCCAGCATTTT
>TRBJ1-1|TRBV5-1|16|TRBD1|.
CASSLAAGGRGTEAFF
TGCGCCAGCAGCTTGGCAGCGGGGGGCAGGGGGACTGAAGCTTTCTTT
>TRBJ2-7|TRBV7-2|15|.|.
CASSLTLRGDYEQYF
TGTGCCAGCAGCCTGACGTTGCGGGGTGACTACGAGCAGTACTTC
>TRBJ2-2|TRBV5-1|15|.|.
CASSLAVLNTGELFF
TGCGCCAGCAGCTTAGCGGTTCTGAACACCGGGGAGCTGTTTTTT
>TRBJ1-4|TRBV4-1|16|TRBD1|many
CASSQVIGTGDEKLFF
TGCGCCAGCAGCCAAGTGATCGGGACAGGGGATGAAAAACTGTTTTTT
>TRBJ2-1|TRBV9|15|TRBD2|.
CASSVEGGGAREQFF
TGTGCCAGCAGCGTGGAAGGCGGGGGGGCCCGGGAGCAGTTCTTC
>TRBJ1-2|TRBV2|16|.|.
CASSPKGGFSIYGYTF
TGTGCCAGCAGCCCTAAAGGGGGTTTTTCCATCTATGGCTACACCTTC
>TRBJ2-7|TRBV11-3|14|.|.
CASSPGGTRNEQYF
TGTGCCAGCAGCCCAGGTGGTACCCGGAACGAGCAGTACTTC
>TRBJ1-1|TRBV14|12|.|.
CASSRRSTEAFF
TGTGCCAGCAGCCGGAGGAGCACTGAAGCTTTCTTT